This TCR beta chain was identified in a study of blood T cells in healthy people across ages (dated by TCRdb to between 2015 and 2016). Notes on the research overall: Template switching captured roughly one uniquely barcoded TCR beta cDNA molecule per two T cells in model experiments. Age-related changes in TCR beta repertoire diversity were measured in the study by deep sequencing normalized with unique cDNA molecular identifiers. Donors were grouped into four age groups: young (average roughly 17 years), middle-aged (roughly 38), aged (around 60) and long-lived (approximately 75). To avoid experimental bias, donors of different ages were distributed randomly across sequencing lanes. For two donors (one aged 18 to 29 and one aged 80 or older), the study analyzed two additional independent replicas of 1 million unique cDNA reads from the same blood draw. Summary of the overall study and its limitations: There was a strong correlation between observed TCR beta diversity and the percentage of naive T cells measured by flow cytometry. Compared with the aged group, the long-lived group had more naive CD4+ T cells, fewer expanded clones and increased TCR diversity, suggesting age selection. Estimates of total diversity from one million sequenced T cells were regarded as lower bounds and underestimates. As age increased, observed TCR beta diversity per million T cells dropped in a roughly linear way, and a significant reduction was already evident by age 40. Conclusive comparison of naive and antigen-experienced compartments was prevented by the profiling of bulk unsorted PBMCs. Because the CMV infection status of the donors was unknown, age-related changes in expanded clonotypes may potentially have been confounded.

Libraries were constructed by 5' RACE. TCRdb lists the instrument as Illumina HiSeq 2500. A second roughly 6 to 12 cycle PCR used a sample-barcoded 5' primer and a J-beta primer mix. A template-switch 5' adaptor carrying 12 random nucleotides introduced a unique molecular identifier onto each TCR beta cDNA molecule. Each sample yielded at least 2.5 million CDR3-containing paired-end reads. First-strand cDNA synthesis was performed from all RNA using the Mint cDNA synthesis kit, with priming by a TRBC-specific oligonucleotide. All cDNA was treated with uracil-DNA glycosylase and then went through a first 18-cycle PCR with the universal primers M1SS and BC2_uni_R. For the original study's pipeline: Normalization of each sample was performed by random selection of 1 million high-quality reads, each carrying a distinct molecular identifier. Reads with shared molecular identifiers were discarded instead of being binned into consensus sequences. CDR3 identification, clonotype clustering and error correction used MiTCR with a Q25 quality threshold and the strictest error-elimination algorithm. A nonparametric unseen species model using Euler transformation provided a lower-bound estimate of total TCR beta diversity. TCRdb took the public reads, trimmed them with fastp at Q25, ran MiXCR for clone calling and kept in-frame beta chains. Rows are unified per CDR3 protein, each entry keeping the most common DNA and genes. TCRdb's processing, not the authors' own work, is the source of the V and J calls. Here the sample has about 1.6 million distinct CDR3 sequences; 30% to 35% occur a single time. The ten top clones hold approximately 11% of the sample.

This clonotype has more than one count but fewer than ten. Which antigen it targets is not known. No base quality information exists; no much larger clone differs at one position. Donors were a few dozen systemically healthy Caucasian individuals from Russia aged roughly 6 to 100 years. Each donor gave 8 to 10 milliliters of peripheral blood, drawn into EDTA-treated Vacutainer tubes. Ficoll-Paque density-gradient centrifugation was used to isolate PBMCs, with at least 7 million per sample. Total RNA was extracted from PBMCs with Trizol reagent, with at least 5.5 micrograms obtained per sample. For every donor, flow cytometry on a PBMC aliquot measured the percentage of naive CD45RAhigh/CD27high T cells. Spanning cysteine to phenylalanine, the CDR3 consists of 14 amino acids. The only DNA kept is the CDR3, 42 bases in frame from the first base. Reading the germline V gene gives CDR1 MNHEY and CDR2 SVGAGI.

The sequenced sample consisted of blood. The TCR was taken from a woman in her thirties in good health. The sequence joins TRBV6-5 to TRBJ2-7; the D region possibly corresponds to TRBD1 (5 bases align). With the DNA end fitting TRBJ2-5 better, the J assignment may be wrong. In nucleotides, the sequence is TGTGCCAGCAGACAGGTTGCCACCCCAGGGACCCAGTACTTC. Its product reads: CASRQVATPGTQYF.